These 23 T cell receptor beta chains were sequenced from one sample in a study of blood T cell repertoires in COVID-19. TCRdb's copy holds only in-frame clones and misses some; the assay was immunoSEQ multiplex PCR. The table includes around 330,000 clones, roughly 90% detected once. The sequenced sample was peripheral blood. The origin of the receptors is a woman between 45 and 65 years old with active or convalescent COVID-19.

In nucleotides, the CDR3 is TGTGCCAGCAGCTTAGAAGACACAGGGACTATGGACTATGGCTACACCTTC. This gives the protein CASSLEDTGTMDYGYTF. The chain couples TRBV7-9 to TRBJ1-2, with D perhaps TRBD1 (6 bases). V gave up 1 base and J gave up 3 bases, with 18 bases separating them. The CDR3 has 17 amino acids. Germline V CDR1 and CDR2: SEHNR, FQNEAQ (reference sequence).

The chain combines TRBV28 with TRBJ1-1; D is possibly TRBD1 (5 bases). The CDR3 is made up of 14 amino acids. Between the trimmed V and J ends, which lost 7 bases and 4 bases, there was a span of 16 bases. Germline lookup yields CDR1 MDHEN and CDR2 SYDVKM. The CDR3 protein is CASTAPGGGTEAFF. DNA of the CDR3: TGTGCCAGCACCGCACCGGGGGGTGGCACTGAAGCTTTCTTT.

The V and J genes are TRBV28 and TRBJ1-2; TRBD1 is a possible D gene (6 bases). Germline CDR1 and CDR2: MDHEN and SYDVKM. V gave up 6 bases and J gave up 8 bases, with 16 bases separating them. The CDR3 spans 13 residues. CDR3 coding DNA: TGTGCCAGCAGAAAAGGGGGGGCAAAAGGCTACACCTTC. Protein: CASRKGGAKGYTF.

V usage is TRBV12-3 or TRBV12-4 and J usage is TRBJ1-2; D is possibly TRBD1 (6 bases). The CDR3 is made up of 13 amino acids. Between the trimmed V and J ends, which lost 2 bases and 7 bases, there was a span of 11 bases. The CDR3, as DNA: TGTGCCAGCAGTTTACAGGGGTTTCTTGGCTACACCTTC. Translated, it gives CASSLQGFLGYTF.

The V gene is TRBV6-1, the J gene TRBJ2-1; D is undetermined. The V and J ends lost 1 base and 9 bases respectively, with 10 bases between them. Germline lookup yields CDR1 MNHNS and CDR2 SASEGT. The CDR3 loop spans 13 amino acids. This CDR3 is CASSEDQVSEQFF. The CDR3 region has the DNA TGTGCCAGCAGTGAAGATCAAGTTAGTGAGCAGTTCTTC.

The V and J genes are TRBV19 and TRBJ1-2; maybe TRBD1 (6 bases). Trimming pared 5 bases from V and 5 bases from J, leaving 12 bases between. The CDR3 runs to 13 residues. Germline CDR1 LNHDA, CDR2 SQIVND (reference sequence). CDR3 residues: CASSPSDRYGYTF. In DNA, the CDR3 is TGTGCCAGTAGTCCCTCGGACAGATATGGCTACACCTTC. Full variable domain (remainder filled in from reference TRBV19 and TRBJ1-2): DGGITQSPKYLFRKEGQNVTLSCEQNLNHDAMYWYRQDPGQGLRLIYYSQIVNDFQKGDIAEGYSVSREKKESFPLTVTSAQKNPTAFYLCASSPSDRYGYTFGSGTRLTVV.

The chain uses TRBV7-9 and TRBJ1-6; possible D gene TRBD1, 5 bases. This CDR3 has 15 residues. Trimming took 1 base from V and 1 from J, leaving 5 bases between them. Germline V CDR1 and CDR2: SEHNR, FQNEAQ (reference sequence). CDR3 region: CASSLDRSYNSPLHF. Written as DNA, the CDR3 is TGTGCCAGCAGCTTAGACAGGTCCTATAATTCACCCCTCCACTTT.

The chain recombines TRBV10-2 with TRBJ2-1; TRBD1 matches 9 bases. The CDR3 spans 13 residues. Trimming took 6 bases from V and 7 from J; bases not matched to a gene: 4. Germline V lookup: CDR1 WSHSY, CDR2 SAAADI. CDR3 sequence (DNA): TGCGCCAGCAGATATGACAGGGGGAATGAGCAGTTCTTC. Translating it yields CASRYDRGNEQFF.

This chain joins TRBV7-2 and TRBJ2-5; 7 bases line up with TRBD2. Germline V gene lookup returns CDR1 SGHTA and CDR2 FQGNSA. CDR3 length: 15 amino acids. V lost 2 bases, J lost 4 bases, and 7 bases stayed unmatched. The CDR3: CASSLSLAGRETQYF. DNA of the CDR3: TGTGCCAGCAGCTTAAGCTTAGCGGGCCGAGAGACCCAGTACTTC.

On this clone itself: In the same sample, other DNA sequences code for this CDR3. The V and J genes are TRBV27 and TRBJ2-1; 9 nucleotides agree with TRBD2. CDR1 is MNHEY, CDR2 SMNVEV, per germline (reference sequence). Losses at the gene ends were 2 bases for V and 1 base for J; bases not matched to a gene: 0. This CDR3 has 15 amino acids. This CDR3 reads CASSLSGGSYNEQFF. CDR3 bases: TGTGCCAGCAGTTTAAGCGGGGGGTCCTACAATGAGCAGTTCTTC.

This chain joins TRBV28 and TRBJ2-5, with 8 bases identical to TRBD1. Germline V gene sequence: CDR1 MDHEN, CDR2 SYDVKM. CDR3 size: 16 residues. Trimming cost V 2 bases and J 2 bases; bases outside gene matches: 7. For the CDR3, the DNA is TGTGCCAGCAGTTTACCAGGGGGCCTAAAACAAGAGACCCAGTACTTC. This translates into CASSLPGGLKQETQYF. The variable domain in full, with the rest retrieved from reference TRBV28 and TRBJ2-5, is DVKVTQSSRYLVKRTGEKVFLECVQDMDHENMFWYRQDPGLGLRLIYFSYDVKMKEKGDIPEGYSVSREKKERFSLILESASTNQTSMYLCASSLPGGLKQETQYFGPGTRLLVL.

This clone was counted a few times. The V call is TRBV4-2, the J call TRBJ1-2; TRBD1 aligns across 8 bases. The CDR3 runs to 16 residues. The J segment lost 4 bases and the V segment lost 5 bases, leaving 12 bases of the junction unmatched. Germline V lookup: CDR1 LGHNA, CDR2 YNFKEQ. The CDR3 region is CASSSEAGQALYGYTF. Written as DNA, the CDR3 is TGTGCCAGCAGCTCAGAGGCGGGACAGGCGCTCTATGGCTACACCTTC.

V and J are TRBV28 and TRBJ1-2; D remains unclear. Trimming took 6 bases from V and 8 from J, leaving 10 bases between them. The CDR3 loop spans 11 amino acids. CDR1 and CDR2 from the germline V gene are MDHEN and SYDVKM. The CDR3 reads CASSVSSGYTF. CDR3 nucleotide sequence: TGTGCCAGCAGCGTTTCAAGCGGCTACACCTTC.

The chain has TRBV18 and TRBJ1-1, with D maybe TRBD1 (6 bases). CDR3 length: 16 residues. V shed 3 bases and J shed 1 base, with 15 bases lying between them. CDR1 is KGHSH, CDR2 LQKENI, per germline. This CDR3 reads CASSPSRQGTNTEAFF. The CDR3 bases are TGTGCCAGCTCACCTTCCCGTCAGGGGACGAACACTGAAGCTTTCTTT. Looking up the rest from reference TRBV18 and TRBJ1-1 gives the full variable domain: NAGVMQNPRHLVRRRGQEARLRCSPMKGHSHVYWYRQLPEEGLKFMVYLQKENIIDESGMPKERFSAEFPKEGPSILRIQQVVRGDSAAYFCASSPSRQGTNTEAFFGQGTRLTVV.

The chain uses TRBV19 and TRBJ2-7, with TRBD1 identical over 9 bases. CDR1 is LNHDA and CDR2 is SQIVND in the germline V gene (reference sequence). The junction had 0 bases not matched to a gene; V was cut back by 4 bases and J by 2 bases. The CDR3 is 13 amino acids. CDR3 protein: CASSRTGAYEQYF. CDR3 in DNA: TGTGCCAGTAGTAGGACAGGGGCCTACGAGCAGTACTTC.

The CDR3 reads CASKGGNTGELFF. The CDR3 bases are TGTGCCAGCAAAGGCGGGAACACCGGGGAGCTGTTTTTT. V gene TRBV6-5 combines with J gene TRBJ2-2; D remains unclear. CDR1 is MNHEY and CDR2 is SVGAGI in the germline V gene. The CDR3 loop spans 13 amino acids. The V end was cut by 7 bases, the J end by 1 base, with 7 bases between.

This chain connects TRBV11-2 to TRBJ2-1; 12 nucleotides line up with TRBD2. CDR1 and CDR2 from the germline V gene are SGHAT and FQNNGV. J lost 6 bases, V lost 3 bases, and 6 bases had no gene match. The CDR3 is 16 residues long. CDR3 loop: CASSFGLAGSGNEQFF. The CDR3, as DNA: TGTGCCAGCAGCTTCGGACTAGCGGGAAGTGGCAATGAGCAGTTCTTC.

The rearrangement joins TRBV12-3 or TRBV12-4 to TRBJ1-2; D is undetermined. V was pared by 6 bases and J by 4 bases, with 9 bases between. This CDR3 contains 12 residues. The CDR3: CASRNLGYGYTF. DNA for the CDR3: TGTGCCAGCAGGAACCTAGGCTATGGCTACACCTTC.

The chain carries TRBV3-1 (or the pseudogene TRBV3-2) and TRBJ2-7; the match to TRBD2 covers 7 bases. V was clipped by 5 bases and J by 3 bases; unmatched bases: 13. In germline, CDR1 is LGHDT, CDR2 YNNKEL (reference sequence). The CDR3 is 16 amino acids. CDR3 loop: CASSEVYPGGFYEQYF. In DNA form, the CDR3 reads TGTGCCAGCAGCGAAGTCTACCCGGGAGGTTTCTACGAGCAGTACTTC.

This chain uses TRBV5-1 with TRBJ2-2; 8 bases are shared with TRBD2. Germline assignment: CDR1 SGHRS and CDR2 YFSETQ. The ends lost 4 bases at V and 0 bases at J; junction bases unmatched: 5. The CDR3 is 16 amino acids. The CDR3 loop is CASSPRGGANTGELFF. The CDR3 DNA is TGCGCCAGCAGCCCCCGGGGGGGAGCGAACACCGGGGAGCTGTTTTTT.

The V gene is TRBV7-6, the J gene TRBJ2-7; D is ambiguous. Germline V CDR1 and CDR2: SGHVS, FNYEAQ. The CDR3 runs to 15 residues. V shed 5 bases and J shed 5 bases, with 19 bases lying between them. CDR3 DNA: TGTGCCAGCAGCCTACAGCCTACAGTCCTGGACGAGCAGTACTTC. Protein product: CASSLQPTVLDEQYF.

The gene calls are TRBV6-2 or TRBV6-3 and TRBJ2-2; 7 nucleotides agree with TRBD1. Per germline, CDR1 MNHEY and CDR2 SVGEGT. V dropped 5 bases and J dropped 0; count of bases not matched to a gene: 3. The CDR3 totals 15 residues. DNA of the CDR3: TGTGCCAGCAGTCCCGGGACAGCGAACACCGGGGAGCTGTTTTTT. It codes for CASSPGTANTGELFF.

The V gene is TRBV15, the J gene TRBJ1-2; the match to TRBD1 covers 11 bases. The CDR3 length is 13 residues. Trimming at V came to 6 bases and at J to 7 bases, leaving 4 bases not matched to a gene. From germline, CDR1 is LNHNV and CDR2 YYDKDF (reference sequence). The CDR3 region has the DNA TGTGCCACCAGTCCCGGGACAGGGGGTGGCTACACCTTC. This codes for CATSPGTGGGYTF.